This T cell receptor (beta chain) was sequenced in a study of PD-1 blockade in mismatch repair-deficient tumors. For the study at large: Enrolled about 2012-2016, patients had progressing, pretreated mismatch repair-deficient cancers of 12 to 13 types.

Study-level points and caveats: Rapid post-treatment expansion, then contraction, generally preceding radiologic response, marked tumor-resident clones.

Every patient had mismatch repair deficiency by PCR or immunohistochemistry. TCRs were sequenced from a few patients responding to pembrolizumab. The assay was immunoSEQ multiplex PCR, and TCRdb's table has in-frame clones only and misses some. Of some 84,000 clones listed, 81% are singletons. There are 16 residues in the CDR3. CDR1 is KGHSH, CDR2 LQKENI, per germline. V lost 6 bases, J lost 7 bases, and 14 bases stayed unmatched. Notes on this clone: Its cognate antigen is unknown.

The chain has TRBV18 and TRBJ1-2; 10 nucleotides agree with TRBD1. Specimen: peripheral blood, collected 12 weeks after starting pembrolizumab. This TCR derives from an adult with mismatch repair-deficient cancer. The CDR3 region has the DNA TGTGCCAGCTCGGCCGGGACAGGGGATTTTTTACTTGGCTACACCTTC. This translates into CASSAGTGDFLLGYTF.